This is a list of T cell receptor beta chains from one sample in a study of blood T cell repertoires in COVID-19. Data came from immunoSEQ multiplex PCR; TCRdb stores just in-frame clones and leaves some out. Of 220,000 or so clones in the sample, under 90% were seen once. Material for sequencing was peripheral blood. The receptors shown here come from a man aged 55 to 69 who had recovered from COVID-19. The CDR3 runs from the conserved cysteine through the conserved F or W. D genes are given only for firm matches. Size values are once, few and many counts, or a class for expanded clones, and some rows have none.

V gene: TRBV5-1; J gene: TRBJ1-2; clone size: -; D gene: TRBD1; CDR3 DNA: TGCGCCAGCAGCTCGACAGGGGGTAATTACGGCTACACCTTC; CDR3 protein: CASSSTGGNYGYTF
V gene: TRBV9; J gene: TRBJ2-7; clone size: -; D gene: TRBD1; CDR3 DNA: TGTGCCAGCAGCTCGCGGGACAGGGGAGGTGAGCAGTACTTC; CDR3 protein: CASSSRDRGGEQYF
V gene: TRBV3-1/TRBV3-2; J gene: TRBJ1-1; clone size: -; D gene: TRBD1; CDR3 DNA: TGTGCCAGCAGCCAAGTACCCGGACAGGGGCTCCATGAGGGTGAAGCTTTCTTT; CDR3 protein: CASSQVPGQGLHEGEAFF
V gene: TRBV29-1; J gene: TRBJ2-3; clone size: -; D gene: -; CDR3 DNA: TGCAGCTTTGATTCTAGCGGCACAGATACGCAGTATTTT; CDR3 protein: CSFDSSGTDTQYF
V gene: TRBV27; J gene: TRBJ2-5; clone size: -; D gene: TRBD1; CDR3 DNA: TGTGCCAGCAGTAGACGGCAGGGGGCTCGGGAGACCCAGTACTTC; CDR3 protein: CASSRRQGARETQYF
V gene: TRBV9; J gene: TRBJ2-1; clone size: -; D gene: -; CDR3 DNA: TGTGCCAGCAGCGTCGGGGGAAGCTCCCGGAATGAGCAGTTCTTC; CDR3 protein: CASSVGGSSRNEQFF
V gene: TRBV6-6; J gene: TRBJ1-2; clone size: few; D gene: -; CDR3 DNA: TGTGCCAGCAGTTACAGGGGCGGTTCTAACTATGGCTACACCTTC; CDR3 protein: CASSYRGGSNYGYTF
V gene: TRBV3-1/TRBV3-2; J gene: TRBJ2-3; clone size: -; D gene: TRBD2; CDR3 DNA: TGTGCCAGCAGCCAAGCGGAGAAAGTTCTAGCGGGAGGGACAGATACGCAGTATTTT; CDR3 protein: CASSQAEKVLAGGTDTQYF
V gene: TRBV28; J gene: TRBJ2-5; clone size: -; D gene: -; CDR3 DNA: TGTGCCAGCAGTTTATGGGCTCTTCAAGAGACCCAGTACTTC; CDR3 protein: CASSLWALQETQYF
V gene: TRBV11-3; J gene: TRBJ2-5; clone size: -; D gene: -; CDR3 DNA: TGTGCCAGCAGCTTAGTAGCGAAAGAGACCCAGTACTTC; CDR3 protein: CASSLVAKETQYF
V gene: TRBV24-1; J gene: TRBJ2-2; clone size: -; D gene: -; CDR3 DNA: TGTGCCACCAGTTTCCGGGAATGGTCCGGGGAGCTGTTTTTT; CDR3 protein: CATSFREWSGELFF
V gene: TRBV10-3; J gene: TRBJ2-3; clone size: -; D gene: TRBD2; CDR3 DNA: TGTGCCATCAAACTGGGACTAGCGGCAAGCACAGATACGCAGTATTTT; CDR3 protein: CAIKLGLAASTDTQYF
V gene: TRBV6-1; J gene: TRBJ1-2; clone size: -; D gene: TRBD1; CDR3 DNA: TGTGCCAGCAGTGTAGCGGCAGGGGGAGGTGGCTACACCTTC; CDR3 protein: CASSVAAGGGGYTF
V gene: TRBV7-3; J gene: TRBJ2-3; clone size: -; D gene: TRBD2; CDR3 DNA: TGTGCCAGCAGCTTAAACCCGGGGGGAAGCGGGAGCACAGATACGCAGTATTTT; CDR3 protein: CASSLNPGGSGSTDTQYF
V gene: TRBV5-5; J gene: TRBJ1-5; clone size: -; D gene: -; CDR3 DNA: TGTGCCAGCAGCTTGTTAGAGTCAAGTCATCAGCCCCAGCATTTT; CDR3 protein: CASSLLESSHQPQHF
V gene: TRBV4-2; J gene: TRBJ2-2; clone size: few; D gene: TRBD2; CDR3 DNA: TGTGCCAGCAGCCAAGGGACTAGCGGGCGTTTGGAGCTGTTTTTT; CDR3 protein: CASSQGTSGRLELFF
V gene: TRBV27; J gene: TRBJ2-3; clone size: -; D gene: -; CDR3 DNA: TGTGCCAGCAGTTTTACTAATTGGGCAGATACGCAGTATTTT; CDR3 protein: CASSFTNWADTQYF
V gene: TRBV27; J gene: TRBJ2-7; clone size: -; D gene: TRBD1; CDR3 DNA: TGTGCCAGCAGTTTGGGACAGGCAGTTTCGGGGGAGCAGTACTTC; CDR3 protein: CASSLGQAVSGEQYF
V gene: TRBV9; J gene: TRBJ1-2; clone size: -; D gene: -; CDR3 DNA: TGTGCCAGCAGCCCCGACCCCGAGGCCCCCTATGGCTACACCTTC; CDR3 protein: CASSPDPEAPYGYTF
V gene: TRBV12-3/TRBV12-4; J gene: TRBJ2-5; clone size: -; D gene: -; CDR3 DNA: TGTGCCAGCAGTTGGGAGGTCCGAGAGACCCAGTACTTC; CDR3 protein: CASSWEVRETQYF
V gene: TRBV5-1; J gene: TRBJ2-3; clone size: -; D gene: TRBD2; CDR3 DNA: TGCGCCAGCAGCTTGGGGTTAGCGGGAGGAGTTGATACGCAGTATTTT; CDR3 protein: CASSLGLAGGVDTQYF
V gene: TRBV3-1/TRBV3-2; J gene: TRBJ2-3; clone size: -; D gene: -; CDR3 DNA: TGTGCCAGCAGCCAAGTCCGGGCAGGAAGGGGAAGGACAGATACGCAGTATTTT; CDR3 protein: CASSQVRAGRGRTDTQYF
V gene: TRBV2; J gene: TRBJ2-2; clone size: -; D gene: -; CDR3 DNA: TGTGCCAGCAGTGAAGTGGTACTCACCGGGGAGCTGTTTTTT; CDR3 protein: CASSEVVLTGELFF
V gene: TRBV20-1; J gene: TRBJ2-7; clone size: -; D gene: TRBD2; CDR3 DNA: TGCAGTGCTAGTTCGGGGACTAGCGGGAACTACGAGCAGTACTTC; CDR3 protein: CSASSGTSGNYEQYF
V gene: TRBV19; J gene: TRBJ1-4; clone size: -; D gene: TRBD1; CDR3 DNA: TGTGCCAGTAGTAAACAGGGGACTAATGAAAAACTGTTTTTT; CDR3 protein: CASSKQGTNEKLFF
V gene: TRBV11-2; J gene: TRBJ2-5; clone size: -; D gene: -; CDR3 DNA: TGTGCCAGCAGCTTAGATGAGGGGACCCAGTACTTC; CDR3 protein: CASSLDEGTQYF
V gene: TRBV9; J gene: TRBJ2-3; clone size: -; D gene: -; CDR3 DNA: TGTGCCAGCAGCAGACTAGGGCGGGTTGGCACAGATACGCAGTATTTT; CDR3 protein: CASSRLGRVGTDTQYF
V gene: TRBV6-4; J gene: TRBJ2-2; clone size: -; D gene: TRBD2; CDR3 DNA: TGTGCCCCCGCTCGGGGGCTAGCGGGGACCGGGGAGCTGTTTTTT; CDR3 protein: CAPARGLAGTGELFF
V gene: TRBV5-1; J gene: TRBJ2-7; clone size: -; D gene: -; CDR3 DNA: TGCGCCAGCAGTTCCGAGAGTGTGACCTACGAGCAGTACTTC; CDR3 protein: CASSSESVTYEQYF
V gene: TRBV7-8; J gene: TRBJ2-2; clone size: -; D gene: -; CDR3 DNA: TGTGCCAGCAGCTTAGCTCAGACCAGGACTATAACCGGGGAGCTGTTTTTT; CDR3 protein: CASSLAQTRTITGELFF
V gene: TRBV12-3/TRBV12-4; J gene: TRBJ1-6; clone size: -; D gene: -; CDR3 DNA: TGTGCCAGCAGTTTGAGGCAGGGATCACCCCTCCACTTT; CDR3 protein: CASSLRQGSPLHF
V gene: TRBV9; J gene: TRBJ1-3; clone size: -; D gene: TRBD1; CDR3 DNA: TGTGCCAGCAGCGGTGGGACAGGGGATGGAAACACCATATATTTT; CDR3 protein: CASSGGTGDGNTIYF
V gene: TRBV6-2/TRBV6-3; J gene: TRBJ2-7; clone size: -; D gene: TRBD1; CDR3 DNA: TGTGCCAGCAGTCCAATAGGACAGGGCTACTACGAGCAGTACTTC; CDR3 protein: CASSPIGQGYYEQYF
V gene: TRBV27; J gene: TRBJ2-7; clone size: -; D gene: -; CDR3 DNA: TGTGCCAGCAGTTTTTACGGCTCCTACGAGCAGTACTTC; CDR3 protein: CASSFYGSYEQYF
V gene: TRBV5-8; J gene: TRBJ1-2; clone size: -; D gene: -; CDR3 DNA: TGTGCCAGCAGCTTGGAGGTCGGGGTAAGATCCGGTGGCTACACCTTC; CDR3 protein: CASSLEVGVRSGGYTF
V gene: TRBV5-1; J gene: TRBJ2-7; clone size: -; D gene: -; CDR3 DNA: TGCGCCAGCAGCTTGGCCGGGGGAAAGATTAACCCAGGATCTAGCTCCTACGAGCAGTACTTC; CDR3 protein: CASSLAGGKINPGSSSYEQYF
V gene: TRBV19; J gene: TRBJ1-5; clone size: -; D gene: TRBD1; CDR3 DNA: TGTGCCAGTAGTATACCTGGGGGACAGAACAATCAGCCCCAGCATTTT; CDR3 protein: CASSIPGGQNNQPQHF
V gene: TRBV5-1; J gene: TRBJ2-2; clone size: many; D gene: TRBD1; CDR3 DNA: TGCGCCCTCAAGGGGGCCGCCGGGGAGCTGTTTTTT; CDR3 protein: CALKGAAGELFF
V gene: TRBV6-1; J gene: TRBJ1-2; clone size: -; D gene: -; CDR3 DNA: TGTGCCAGCAGTGAACGGACAGTTAGCTATGGCTACACCTTC; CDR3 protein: CASSERTVSYGYTF
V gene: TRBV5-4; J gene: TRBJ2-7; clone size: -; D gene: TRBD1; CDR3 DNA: TGTGCCAGCAGCTGGGGACAGACCTACGAGCAGTACTTC; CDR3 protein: CASSWGQTYEQYF
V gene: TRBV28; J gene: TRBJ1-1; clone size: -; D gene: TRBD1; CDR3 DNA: TGTGCCAGCAGTTCCCCAGGGGGCGCATACACTGAAGCTTTCTTT; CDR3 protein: CASSSPGGAYTEAFF
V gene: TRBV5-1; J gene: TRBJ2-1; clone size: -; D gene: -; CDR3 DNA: TGCGCCAGCAGCTTGGCTCCTCTCAATGAGCAGTTCTTC; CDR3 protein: CASSLAPLNEQFF
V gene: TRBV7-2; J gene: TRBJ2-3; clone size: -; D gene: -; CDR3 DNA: TGTGCCAGCAGCTTTTCGGGGGCAGATACGCAGTATTTT; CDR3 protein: CASSFSGADTQYF
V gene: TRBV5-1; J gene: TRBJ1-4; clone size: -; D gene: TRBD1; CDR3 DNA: TGCGCCAGCATAGATGCGGACAGGGGACGCGTGCCAGTGTTTTGGGATGAAAAACTGTTTTTT; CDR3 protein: CASIDADRGRVPVFWDEKLFF
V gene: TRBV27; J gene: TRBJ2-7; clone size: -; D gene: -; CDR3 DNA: TGTGCCAGCAGAGCCACTAGCCACGGTGGCGAGCAGTACTTC; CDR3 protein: CASRATSHGGEQYF
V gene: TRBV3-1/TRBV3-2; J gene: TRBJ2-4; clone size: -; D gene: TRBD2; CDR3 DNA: TGTGCCAGCAGCCAAGATTCAAGCGGGGTCAAACTAGCCAAAAACATTCAGTACTTC; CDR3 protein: CASSQDSSGVKLAKNIQYF
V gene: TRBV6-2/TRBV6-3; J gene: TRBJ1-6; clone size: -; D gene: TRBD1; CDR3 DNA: TGTGCCAGCAGTTACGCGGAGGAGGGGGCCACTCATAATTCACCCCTCCACTTT; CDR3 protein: CASSYAEEGATHNSPLHF
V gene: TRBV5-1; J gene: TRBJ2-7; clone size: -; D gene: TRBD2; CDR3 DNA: TGCGCCAGCAGCTCAGAACTAGCGAACGAGCAGTACTTC; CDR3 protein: CASSSELANEQYF
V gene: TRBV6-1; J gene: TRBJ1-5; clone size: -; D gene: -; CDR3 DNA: TGTGCCAGCAGTGAAAATACCGCCGGGCCCCAGCATTTT; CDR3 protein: CASSENTAGPQHF
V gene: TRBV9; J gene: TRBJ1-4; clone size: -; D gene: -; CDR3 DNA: TGTGCCAGCAGCGTAGCTACTAATGAAAAACTGTTTTTT; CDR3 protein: CASSVATNEKLFF
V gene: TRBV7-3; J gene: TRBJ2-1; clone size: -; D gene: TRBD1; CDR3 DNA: TGTGCCAGCAGCTACGGGACAGGGGCCCCCAATGAGCAGTTCTTC; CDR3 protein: CASSYGTGAPNEQFF
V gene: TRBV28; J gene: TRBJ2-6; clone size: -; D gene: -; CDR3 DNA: TGTGCCAGCACAACCCCGGCGGGGTCCCTCTCTGGGGCCAACGTCCTGACTTTC; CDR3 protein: CASTTPAGSLSGANVLTF
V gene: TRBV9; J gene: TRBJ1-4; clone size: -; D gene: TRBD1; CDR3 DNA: TGTGCCAGCAGCACCAATACAGGGGCAACTAATGAAAAACTGTTTTTT; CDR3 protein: CASSTNTGATNEKLFF
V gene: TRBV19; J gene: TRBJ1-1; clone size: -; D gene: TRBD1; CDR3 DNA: TGTGCCACCCGCAGACAGGGAGTTGAAGCTTTCTTT; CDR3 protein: CATRRQGVEAFF
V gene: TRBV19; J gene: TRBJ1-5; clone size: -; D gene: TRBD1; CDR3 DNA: TGTGCCAGTAGTCTGGAAGCCGGGACAGGTTATCGAAATCAGCCCCAGCATTTT; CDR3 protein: CASSLEAGTGYRNQPQHF
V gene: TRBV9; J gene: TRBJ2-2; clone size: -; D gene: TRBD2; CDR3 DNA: TGTGCCAGCAGCGTCAATCAGGCTAGCGGGGGAAACACCGGGGAGCTGTTTTTT; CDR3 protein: CASSVNQASGGNTGELFF
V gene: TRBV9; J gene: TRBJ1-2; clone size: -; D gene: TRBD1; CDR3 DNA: TGTGCCAGCAGCCCAAAGGGACAGGCGATTAACTATGGCTACACCTTC; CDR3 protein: CASSPKGQAINYGYTF